One sample yielded the 8 T cell receptor beta chains listed below, sequenced in a study of blood T cell repertoires in COVID-19. TCRdb keeps only in-frame clones here, not all; method: immunoSEQ multiplex PCR. The sample includes about 180,000 clones, roughly 85% of them seen just once. Sequencing was performed on peripheral blood. The receptors stem from a woman of 80 years or more with active or convalescent COVID-19.

This chain joins TRBV18 and TRBJ2-5; D may be TRBD2 (5 bases). The germline V and J ends were trimmed by 4 bases and 1 base, with 13 bases remaining between them. The CDR3 has 15 residues. Germline CDR1 KGHSH, CDR2 LQKENI. CDR3 sequence (DNA): TGTGCCAGCTCACGGTATAGCGCCCTCCAAGAGACCCAGTACTTC. Protein: CASSRYSALQETQYF.

The chain combines TRBV5-8 with TRBJ2-1; TRBD1 matches at 9 bases. CDR3 length: 16 amino acids. The V and J ends lost 0 bases and 6 bases, in that order; junction bases with no gene match: 7. CDR1 is SGHTS and CDR2 is YDEGEE in the germline V gene. CDR3 bases: TGTGCCAGCAGCTTGGGCCGGGACAGGGTGTTCAATGAGCAGTTCTTC. Translation gives CASSLGRDRVFNEQFF. The full variable domain, completed using reference TRBV5-8 and TRBJ2-1, is EAGVTQSPTHLIKTRGQQATLRCSPISGHTSVYWYQQALGLGLQFLLWYDEGEERNRGNFPPRFSGRQFPNYSSELNVNALELEDSALYLCASSLGRDRVFNEQFFGPGTRLTVL.

This rearrangement joins TRBV5-6 to TRBJ2-6, with D tentatively TRBD1 (6 bases). The length of the CDR3 is 16 residues. Per the germline V gene, CDR1 is SGHDT and CDR2 is YYEEEE. Trimming removed 5 bases from V and 0 bases from J, with 12 bases in between. In nucleotides, the CDR3 is TGTGCCAGCAGAGGACAGAGATACTCTGGGGCCAACGTCCTGACTTTC. It specifies CASRGQRYSGANVLTF.

The CDR3 sequence is CASSLVTGDTEAFF. The CDR3 region has the DNA TGCGCCAGCAGCTTGGTAACAGGAGACACTGAAGCTTTCTTT. The chain couples TRBV5-1 to TRBJ1-1; a possible D gene is TRBD1 (5 bases). Germline CDR1 reads SGHRS; CDR2 reads YFSETQ. V dropped 0 bases and J dropped 3 bases, with 9 bases sitting between them. The CDR3 consists of 14 residues.

This chain joins TRBV9 and TRBJ2-7; 11 positions agree with TRBD1. With V trimmed by 0 bases and J by 3 bases, 14 bases remained unmatched. The V gene's germline CDR1 is SGDLS and CDR2 YYNGEE. This CDR3 has 19 residues. The CDR3 spells CASSVATGEVGTGGYEQYF. For the CDR3, the DNA is TGTGCCAGCAGCGTAGCGACTGGGGAAGTCGGGACAGGGGGCTACGAGCAGTACTTC.

Notes on this clone: The sample contains more than one DNA sequence encoding this CDR3. The rearrangement uses TRBV11-2 and TRBJ2-7; unclear D gene. V dropped 3 bases and J dropped 2 bases, with 8 bases sitting between them. The germline CDR1 and CDR2 sequences are SGHAT and FQNNGV. The CDR3 is 13 residues long. The CDR3 bases are TGTGCCAGCAGCTTTCCAGGAACCTACGAGCAGTACTTC. Protein sequence: CASSFPGTYEQYF.

The DNA of the CDR3 is TGTGCCAGCAGCTTAAGTCGTACGAGAACGGGCTACACCTTC. Amino acid sequence: CASSLSRTRTGYTF. The J gene is TRBJ1-2, the V gene TRBV7-2, with D hard to call. The germline V gene has CDR1 SGHTA and CDR2 FQGNSA. This CDR3 has 14 residues. V gave up 2 bases and J gave up 8 bases, with 15 bases separating them. The full variable domain, with the rest looked up from reference TRBV7-2 and TRBJ1-2, is GAGVSQSPSNKVTEKGKDVELRCDPISGHTALYWYRQSLGQGLEFLIYFQGNSAPDKSGLPSDRFSAERTGGSVSTLTIQRTQQEDSAVYLCASSLSRTRTGYTFGSGTRLTVV.

This rearrangement joins TRBV30 to TRBJ2-1; 10 nucleotides agree with TRBD1. Unmatched junction bases numbered 9, after V lost 0 bases and J lost 4 bases. Germline CDR1 reads GTSNPN; CDR2 reads SVGIG (reference sequence). The CDR3 spans 17 residues. CDR3 bases: TGTGCCTGGAGTGTCACCCGCCGGGACAGGGGATACAATGAGCAGTTCTTC. Translation gives CAWSVTRRDRGYNEQFF.